Detailed here is one T cell receptor beta chain. This clonotype was observed a few times. What antigen it recognizes has not been identified. No clone much larger than this one lies a single base away; base qualities are absent. Genomic DNA served as template for TCR beta VDJ combination and CDR3 sequence profiling. An Illumina HiSeq 2000 was used for TCR repertoire sequencing. The original methods were these. TRBV/TRBJ rearrangement plots, CDR3 size and DJ length profiles, and Simpson's diversity index were used to evaluate the repertoires. The most abundant DNA sequence in the deep sequencing data was taken as the immunodominant clone. CDR3 amino acid sequences were checked for sharing across subjects and were also compared against the VDJdb database and published repertoires. TCRdb took the public reads, trimmed them with fastp at Q25, ran MiXCR for clone calling and kept in-frame beta chains. One record per CDR3 amino acid sequence lists the most common genes and DNA. These V and J calls are TCRdb output, not the study's own analysis. The sample has around 430,000 distinct CDR3 sequences on record, approximately 32% of them singletons. The ten largest make up roughly 0.8% of the sample.

V loses 0 bases of germline sequence and J loses 6 bases, and the interval between the two ends is 11 bases. Including cysteine and phenylalanine, the CDR3 has 13 amino acids. Only the CDR3 part of the read is kept: 39 bases, read in frame from the first base. The CDR1 and CDR2 encoded by the germline V gene (reference sequence) are DFQATT and SNEGSKA. The patients picked for sequencing were ones in whom flow cytometry had shown an expansion of CD8+CD57+ cells. Every patient had severe acquired aplastic anemia, diagnosed using the International Study of Aplastic Anemia and Agranulocytosis and Camitta criteria. Patients had received no therapy at the time of blood sampling. The study deep-sequenced TCR repertoires of sorted CD4+ and CD8+ blood T cells from severe aplastic anemia patients and healthy subjects. Patients were enrolled in the USA under clinicaltrials.gov protocols 00001620, 01623167, 00001397, 00071045, 00081523 and 00961064. Ficoll-Paque density gradient centrifugation was used to isolate peripheral blood mononuclear cells. Before DNA was extracted, CD4+ and CD8+ T cells were sorted using either FACS or magnetic beads.

This entry is derived from a study of CD8+CD57+ T cells in acquired aplastic anemia (dated by TCRdb to 2016 to 2018). In the study overall: DNA extracted from sorted CD4+ and CD8+ cells had a mean of around 3 ug, with a range of roughly 0.19 to 27.4 ug. A CD8+CD57+ expansion meant a frequency higher than the mean frequency seen in healthy subjects.

Broad study findings and their caveats: About 28 CD8+ CDR3 sequences were found in both patients and controls but appeared to be highly expressed in patients and within the immunodominant clones of the patients. CD8+ Simpson's diversity did not differ significantly between patients and healthy controls (P=0.060).

Recombination connected TRBV20-1 to TRBJ1-1; TRBD1 is perhaps the D gene, given 5 matching bases. The sequence was collected from a human donor with aplastic anemia. Sequenced input: sorted CD4+, CD8+, or CD8+CD57+ T cells (not recorded which) from PBMCs. The CDR3 in this case is CSARDPNRSEAFF. The nucleotide sequence reads TGCAGTGCTAGAGATCCGAACAGGTCTGAAGCTTTCTTT.